The T cell receptor (beta chain) under discussion was sequenced for a study of cytomegalovirus exposure and HLA in healthy donors. Findings and limits, study-wide: In terms of immune exposure information, only CMV serostatus was available. The study labeled fewer than 200 TCR beta chains cytomegalovirus-associated.

On this clone itself: No antigen is known for it.

Amplification used 60 Vbeta primers and 13 Jbeta primers. Using immunoSEQ multiplex PCR, the repertoire was profiled, and TCRdb retains in-frame clones only, with some absent. The repertoire includes 150,000 to 200,000 clones, about four fifths of them detected once, and 1% sits in the top ten. This TCR came from a woman between 45 and 65 years old in good health and CMV-seropositive. The sequencing input was PBMCs.

In DNA, the CDR3 is TGTGCCAGCAGCTTAGCGGGCAGAACCTACGAGCAGTACTTC. Amino acid sequence: CASSLAGRTYEQYF. The J gene is TRBJ2-7, the V gene TRBV7-2; no clear D gene. Trimming took off 0 bases at V and 2 bases at J, with 8 bases between the two ends. This CDR3 region has 14 residues. The germline CDR1 and CDR2 sequences are SGHTA and FQGNSA.